Following are 17 T cell receptor beta chains from one sample sequenced in a study of control samples from healthy donors and cancer patients. Measured with immunoSEQ multiplex PCR; TCRdb has only the in-frame clones, and not every one. The sample lists 150,000 to 200,000 clones, about nine tenths occurring once. Sequenced sample: blood. The receptors come from a woman in her twenties or thirties in good health.

J is TRBJ2-5 and V is TRBV7-7; D might be TRBD1 (5 bases). Looked up from germline, CDR1 is SSHAT and CDR2 is FNYEAQ (reference sequence). The CDR3 spans 14 residues. Trimming pared 5 bases from V and 2 bases from J, leaving 12 bases between. CDR3: CASSLQGKQETQYF. The CDR3, as DNA: TGTGCCAGCAGCCTCCAGGGTAAACAAGAGACCCAGTACTTC.

J is TRBJ1-2 and V is TRBV7-2; maybe TRBD1 (5 bases). Trimming removed 1 base at V and 2 bases at J, with 11 bases between. Germline V gives CDR1 SGHTA, CDR2 FQGNSA. There are 15 residues in the CDR3. CDR3 protein: CASSLGSAGNYGYTF. The CDR3 region has the DNA TGTGCCAGCAGCTTAGGAAGCGCAGGGAACTATGGCTACACCTTC.

As DNA, the CDR3 is TGTGCCAGCAGTAACGGGGGGCCGTATGGCTACACCTTC. It encodes CASSNGGPYGYTF. The V call is TRBV27, the J call TRBJ1-2; D is perhaps TRBD1 (6 bases). Germline lookup yields CDR1 MNHEY and CDR2 SMNVEV (reference sequence). The length of the CDR3 is 13 residues. V was trimmed by 5 bases and J by 5 bases, leaving 12 bases between them.

This chain uses TRBV5-1 with TRBJ2-4; weak D call: TRBD1 (6 bases). In germline, CDR1 is SGHRS, CDR2 YFSETQ. The CDR3 covers 15 residues. The germline V and J ends were trimmed by 2 bases and 6 bases, with 15 bases remaining between them. The CDR3 region has the DNA TGCGCCAGCAGCTTATTGGGTCAGGGGATAAACATTCAGTACTTC. Its translation: CASSLLGQGINIQYF.

The J gene is TRBJ2-5, the V gene TRBV12-5; tentatively, D is TRBD1 (5 bases). Germline CDR1 LGHNT, CDR2 FRNRAP. The ends were cut back, 4 bases at V and 0 bases at J, with 6 bases in the middle. CDR3 length: 13 amino acids. The CDR3 nucleotides read TGTGCTAGTGGTTGGACACACCAAGAGACCCAGTACTTC. Its translation is CASGWTHQETQYF.

This chain joins TRBV28 and TRBJ2-1, with D maybe TRBD2 (5 bases). Germline-derived CDR1 and CDR2 are MDHEN and SYDVKM. With 6 bases removed from V and 0 bases from J, the gap between germline ends came to 12 bases. The CDR3 extends over 15 amino acids. The DNA of the CDR3 is TGTGCCAGCAGACCCACTAGGAGCTCCTACAATGAGCAGTTCTTC. Its protein product is CASRPTRSSYNEQFF.

This clone was recorded only once. The chain joins TRBV11-3 to TRBJ2-5, with D unresolved. This CDR3 is 13 amino acids long. Trimming left V 1 base short and J 4 bases short, with 7 bases between. Germline V CDR1 and CDR2: SGHNT, YENEEA. The chain's CDR3 is CASSLGLGETQYF. CDR3 nucleotide sequence: TGTGCCAGCAGCTTAGGGCTAGGAGAGACCCAGTACTTC.

The chain joins TRBV6-4 to TRBJ1-1; the D gene is possibly TRBD1 (5 bases). Per the germline V gene, CDR1 is MRHNA and CDR2 is SNTAGT. This CDR3 is built from 13 residues. Trimming cost V 6 bases and J 1 base, with 9 bases left between them. Here the CDR3 DNA reads TGTGCCAGCAGCCAGGGTACGAACACTGAAGCTTTCTTT. This translates into CASSQGTNTEAFF.

The V and J genes are TRBV28 and TRBJ1-1; a weak D match, TRBD1 (5 bases). Germline V gene sequence: CDR1 MDHEN, CDR2 SYDVKM. Trimming left V 3 bases short and J 11 bases short, with 13 bases between. The CDR3 spans 12 residues. The CDR3 nucleotides are TGTGCCAGCAGTTTGGTTCCGGGGGGGGCTTTCTTT. Encoded protein: CASSLVPGGAFF.

V gene TRBV6-2 or TRBV6-3 combines with J gene TRBJ2-1, with TRBD2 identical over 8 bases. This CDR3 has 11 amino acids. Germline CDR1 is MNHEY and CDR2 is SVGEGT. Trimming at V came to 5 bases and at J to 14 bases, leaving 5 bases not matched to a gene. The CDR3 here is CASSQGLGEFF. CDR3 DNA sequence: TGTGCCAGCAGTCAGGGACTAGGGGAGTTCTTC.

The chain joins TRBV6-6 to TRBJ2-2; D may be TRBD1 or TRBD2 (5 bases each). The length of the CDR3 is 16 residues. The germline V gene encodes CDR1 MNHNY and CDR2 SVGAGI (reference sequence). Trimming stripped 4 bases from V and 2 bases from J, with 14 bases between. The CDR3 DNA is TGTGCCAGCAGTTCGGGACCGACGGCTAACACCGGGGAGCTGTTTTTT. Translating gives CASSSGPTANTGELFF.

The rearrangement uses TRBV5-1 and TRBJ2-2; perhaps TRBD2 as D (5 bases). CDR1 is SGHRS, CDR2 YFSETQ, per germline. The CDR3 covers 15 residues. Trimming removed 5 bases at V and 0 bases at J, with 11 bases between. CDR3 in amino acids: CASRIRTANTGELFF. The CDR3 DNA reads TGCGCCAGCAGGATCAGGACTGCGAACACCGGGGAGCTGTTTTTT.

This clone has more than one count but fewer than ten. The chain joins TRBV11-2 to TRBJ2-7; 10 positions agree with TRBD2. The CDR3 runs 16 residues. Germline trimming cut 0 bases from V and 6 bases from J; bases unmatched to any gene: 8. Germline CDR1 is SGHAT and CDR2 is FQNNGV. CDR3 sequence (DNA): TGTGCCAGCAGCTTAGATCTAGCGGGAGTCTGGTCCGAGCAGTACTTC. Protein: CASSLDLAGVWSEQYF.

The rearrangement joins TRBV30 to TRBJ2-7; 11 bases map to TRBD1. CDR3 length: 15 amino acids. CDR1 is GTSNPN and CDR2 is SVGIG in the germline V gene (reference sequence). V was clipped by 2 bases and J by 2 bases; unmatched bases: 5. CDR3: CAWSRGTGGAYEQYF. The DNA of the CDR3 is TGTGCCTGGAGTAGAGGGACAGGGGGTGCCTACGAGCAGTACTTC.

This clone has just a few counts. The V and J genes are TRBV9 and TRBJ2-1; 10 nucleotides match TRBD1. Losses at the gene ends were 0 bases for V and 4 bases for J; bases not matched to a gene: 1. CDR1 SGDLS and CDR2 YYNGEE come from the germline V gene. The CDR3 runs to 15 residues. This chain's CDR3 is CASSVAGQGYNEQFF. DNA of the CDR3: TGTGCCAGCAGCGTAGCGGGACAGGGGTACAATGAGCAGTTCTTC.

The chain is built from TRBV18 and TRBJ1-5; no firm D call. Germline V gives CDR1 KGHSH, CDR2 LQKENI. V was cut by 2 bases and J by 0 bases, with 8 bases left in between. The CDR3 extends over 15 amino acids. Written as DNA, the CDR3 is TGTGCCAGCTCACCAGAGGGCCATAGCAATCAGCCCCAGCATTTT. Its translation: CASSPEGHSNQPQHF.

The rearrangement joins TRBV5-1 to TRBJ1-6, with 7 nucleotides matching TRBD1. Germline V lookup: CDR1 SGHRS, CDR2 YFSETQ. J was trimmed by 8 bases and V by 4 bases; bases with no gene match: 3. The length of the CDR3 is 13 residues. The CDR3 DNA sequence: TGCGCCAGCAGCCCCGACAGGGATTCACCCCTCCACTTT. Protein sequence: CASSPDRDSPLHF.